This T cell receptor beta chain was profiled in a study of identical twins. This clonotype occurred many times. TCRdb re-derived calls from the 5' RACE reads in MiXCR, one entry per CDR3 protein. The top ten hold roughly 2% of the sample, which has roughly 690,000 distinct CDR3 sequences, 5.5% to 7.5% seen once. The clonotype comes from a man aged 18 to 29 in good health. Sequenced sample: naive T cells sorted from blood.

CDR3 DNA sequence: TGCGCCAGCAGCCCGGAGAGGGGGACCCCATTCTTC. Its translation is CASSPERGTPFF. The chain employs TRBV5-1 and TRBJ2-1; TRBD1 is a possible D gene (6 bases). The CDR3 is 12 residues long. CDR1 is SGHRS and CDR2 is YFSETQ in the germline V gene. Deletions cut 4 bases from V and 16 bases from J, with 18 bases between.